This T cell receptor beta chain was obtained from a study of blood T cell repertoires in COVID-19. Under the authors' procedure: Using reference gene primer amplification, nucleated cell counts were estimated. Method: immunoSEQ multiplex PCR; TCRdb's copy keeps in-frame clones and lacks some. V and J calls and clone size are given by that table; D and trimming were obtained from the DNA. The sample lists more than 250,000 clones, approximately 86% occurring once. This CDR3 comprises 14 residues. CDR1 and CDR2 from the germline V gene are LGHDT and YNNKEL (reference sequence). V lost 4 bases and J 3 bases, leaving 12 bases between the germline ends.

The chain couples TRBV3-1 (or the pseudogene TRBV3-2) to TRBJ1-2, with D possibly TRBD1 on 5 matching bases. The source is a woman younger than 45 who had recovered from COVID-19. Sequencing was done on a sample of peripheral blood. The CDR3 region has the DNA TGTGCCAGCAGCCCGGGGGTGACCCACTATGGCTACACCTTC. The encoded protein is CASSPGVTHYGYTF.